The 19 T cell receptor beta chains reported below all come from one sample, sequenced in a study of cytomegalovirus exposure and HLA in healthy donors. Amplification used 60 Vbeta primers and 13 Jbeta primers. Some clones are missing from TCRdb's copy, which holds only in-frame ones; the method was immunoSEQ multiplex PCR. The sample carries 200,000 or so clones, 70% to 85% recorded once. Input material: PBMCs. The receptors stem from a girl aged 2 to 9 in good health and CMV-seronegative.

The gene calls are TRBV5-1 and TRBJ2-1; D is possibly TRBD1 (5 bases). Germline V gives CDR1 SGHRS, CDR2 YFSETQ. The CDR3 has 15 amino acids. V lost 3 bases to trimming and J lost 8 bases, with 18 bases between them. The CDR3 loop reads CASSSRTTGRDEQFF. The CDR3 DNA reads TGCGCCAGCAGCTCCCGGACAACGGGCAGGGATGAGCAGTTCTTC.

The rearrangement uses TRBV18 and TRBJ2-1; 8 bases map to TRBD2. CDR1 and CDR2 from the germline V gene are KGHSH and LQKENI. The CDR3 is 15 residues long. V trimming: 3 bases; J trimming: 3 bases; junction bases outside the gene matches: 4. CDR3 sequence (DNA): TGTGCCAGCTCACCGGCACTAGCGGACTACAATGAGCAGTTCTTC. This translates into CASSPALADYNEQFF.

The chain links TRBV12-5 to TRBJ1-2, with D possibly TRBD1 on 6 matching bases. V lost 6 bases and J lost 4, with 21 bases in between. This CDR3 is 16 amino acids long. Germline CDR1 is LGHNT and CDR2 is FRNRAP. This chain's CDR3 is CASGPFHGTTPYGYTF. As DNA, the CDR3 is TGTGCTAGTGGCCCCTTTCACGGGACAACCCCCTATGGCTACACCTTC.

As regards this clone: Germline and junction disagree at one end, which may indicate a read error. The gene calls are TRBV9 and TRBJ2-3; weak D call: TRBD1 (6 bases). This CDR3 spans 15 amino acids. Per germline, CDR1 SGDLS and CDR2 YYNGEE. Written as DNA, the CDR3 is TGTGCCAACAGCGAATGGGACATCCGCACAGATACGCAGTATTTT. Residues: CANSEWDIRTDTQYF.

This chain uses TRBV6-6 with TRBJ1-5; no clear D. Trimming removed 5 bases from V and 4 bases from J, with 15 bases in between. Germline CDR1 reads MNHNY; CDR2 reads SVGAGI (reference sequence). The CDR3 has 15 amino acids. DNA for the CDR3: TGTGCCAGCAGTAAGAGGGATCGCCCTAATCAGCCCCAGCATTTT. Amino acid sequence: CASSKRDRPNQPQHF.

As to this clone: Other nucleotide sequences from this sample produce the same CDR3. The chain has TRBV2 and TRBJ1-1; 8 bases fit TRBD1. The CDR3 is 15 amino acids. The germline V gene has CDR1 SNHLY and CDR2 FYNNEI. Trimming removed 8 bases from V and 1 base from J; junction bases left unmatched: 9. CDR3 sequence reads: CASGQGSTKNTEAFF. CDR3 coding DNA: TGTGCCAGCGGACAGGGATCTACCAAGAACACTGAAGCTTTCTTT.

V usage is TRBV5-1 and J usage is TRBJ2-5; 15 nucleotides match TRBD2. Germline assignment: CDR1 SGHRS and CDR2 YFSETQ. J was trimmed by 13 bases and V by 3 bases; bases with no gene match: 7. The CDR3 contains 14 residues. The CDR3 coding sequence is TGCGCCAGCAGCTCCGGGGGACTAGCGGGGGGTTTGTACTTC. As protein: CASSSGGLAGGLYF.

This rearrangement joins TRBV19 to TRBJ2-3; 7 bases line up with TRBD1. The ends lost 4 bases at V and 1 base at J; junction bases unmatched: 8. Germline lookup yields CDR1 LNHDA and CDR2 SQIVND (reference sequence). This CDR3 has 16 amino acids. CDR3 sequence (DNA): TGTGCCAGTAGTAAGACAGGGTTGGGGGGCACAGATACGCAGTATTTT. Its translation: CASSKTGLGGTDTQYF.

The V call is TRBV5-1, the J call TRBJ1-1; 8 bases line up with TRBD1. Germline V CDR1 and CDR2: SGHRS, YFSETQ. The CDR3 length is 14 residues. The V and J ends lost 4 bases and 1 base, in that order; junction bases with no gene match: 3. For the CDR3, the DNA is TGCGCCAGCAGCGGCGACAGGGGGAACACTGAAGCTTTCTTT. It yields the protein CASSGDRGNTEAFF.

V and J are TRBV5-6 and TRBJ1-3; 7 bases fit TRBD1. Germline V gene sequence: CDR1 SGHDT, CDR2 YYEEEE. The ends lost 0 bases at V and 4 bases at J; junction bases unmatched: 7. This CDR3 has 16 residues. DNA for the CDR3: TGTGCCAGCAGCTTGGTAGGGGGCGCACCCGGAAACACCATATATTTT. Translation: CASSLVGGAPGNTIYF.

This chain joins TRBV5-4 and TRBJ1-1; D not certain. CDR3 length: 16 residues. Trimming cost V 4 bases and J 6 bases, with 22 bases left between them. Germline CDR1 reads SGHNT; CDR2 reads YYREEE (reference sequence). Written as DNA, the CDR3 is TGTGCCAGCAGCACAGAAGGATCGGGGAGGATCTCTGAAGCTTTCTTT. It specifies CASSTEGSGRISEAFF.

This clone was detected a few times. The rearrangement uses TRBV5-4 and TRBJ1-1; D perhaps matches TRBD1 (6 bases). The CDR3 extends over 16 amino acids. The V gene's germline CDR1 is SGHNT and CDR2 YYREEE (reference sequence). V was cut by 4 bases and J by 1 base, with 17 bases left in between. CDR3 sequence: CASSGTTGFSNTEAFF. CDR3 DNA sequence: TGTGCCAGCAGCGGAACAACAGGGTTTTCGAACACTGAAGCTTTCTTT.

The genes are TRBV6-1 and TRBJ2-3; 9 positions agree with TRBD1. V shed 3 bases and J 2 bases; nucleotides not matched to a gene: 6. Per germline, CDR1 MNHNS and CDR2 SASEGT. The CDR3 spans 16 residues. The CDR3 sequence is CASSDGTGLATDTQYF. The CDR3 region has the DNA TGTGCCAGCAGTGACGGGACAGGGCTAGCCACAGATACGCAGTATTTT.

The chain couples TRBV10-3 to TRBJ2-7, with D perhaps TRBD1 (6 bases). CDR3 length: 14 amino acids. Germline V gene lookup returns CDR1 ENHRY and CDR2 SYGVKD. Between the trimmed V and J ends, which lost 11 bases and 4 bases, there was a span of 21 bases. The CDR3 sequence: CASEGVGARYEQYF. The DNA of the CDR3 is TGTGCCTCAGAGGGCGTGGGGGCGAGGTACGAGCAGTACTTC.

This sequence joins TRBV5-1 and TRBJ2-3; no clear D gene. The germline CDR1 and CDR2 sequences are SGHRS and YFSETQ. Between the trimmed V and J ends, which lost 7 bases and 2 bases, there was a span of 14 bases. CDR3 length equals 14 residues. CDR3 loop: CASVERQTTDTQYF. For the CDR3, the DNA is TGCGCCAGCGTCGAGCGTCAAACCACAGATACGCAGTATTTT. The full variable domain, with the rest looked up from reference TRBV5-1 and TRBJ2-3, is KAGVTQTPRYLIKTRGQQVTLSCSPISGHRSVSWYQQTPGQGLQFLFEYFSETQRNKGNFPGRFSGRQFSNSRSEMNVSTLELGDSALYLCASVERQTTDTQYFGPGTRLTVL.

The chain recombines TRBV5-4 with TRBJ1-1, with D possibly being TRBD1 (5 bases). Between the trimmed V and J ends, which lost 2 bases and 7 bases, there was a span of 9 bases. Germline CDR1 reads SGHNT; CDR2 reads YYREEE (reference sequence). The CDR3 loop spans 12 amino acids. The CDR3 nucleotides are TGTGCCAGCAGCTTTGAAACAGGTGAAGCTTTCTTT. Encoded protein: CASSFETGEAFF.

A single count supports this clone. The CDR3 nucleotides are TGTGCCAGCAGTGAACGTTTCTCGGAAAAACTGTTTTTT. This sequence encodes CASSERFSEKLFF. The chain uses TRBV25-1 and TRBJ1-4; D not certain. Germline CDR1 and CDR2: MGHDK and SYGVNS. This CDR3 is built from 13 residues. The V end was cut by 2 bases, the J end by 8 bases, with 9 bases between.

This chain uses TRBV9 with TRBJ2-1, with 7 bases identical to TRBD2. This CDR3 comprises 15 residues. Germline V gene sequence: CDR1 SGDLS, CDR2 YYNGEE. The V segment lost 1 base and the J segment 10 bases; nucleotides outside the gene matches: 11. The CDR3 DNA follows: TGTGCCAGCAGCGTACCCCCCCTAGCGGCGGCGGAGCAGTTCTTC. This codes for CASSVPPLAAAEQFF.

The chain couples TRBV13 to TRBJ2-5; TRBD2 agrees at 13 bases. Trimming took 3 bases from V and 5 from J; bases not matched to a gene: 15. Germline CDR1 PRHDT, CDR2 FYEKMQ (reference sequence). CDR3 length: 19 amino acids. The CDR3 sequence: CASSFFTRPGLAGNETQYF. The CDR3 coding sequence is TGTGCCAGCAGCTTTTTTACTAGACCGGGACTAGCGGGAAATGAGACCCAGTACTTC. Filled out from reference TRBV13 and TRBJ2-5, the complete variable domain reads AAGVIQSPRHLIKEKRETATLKCYPIPRHDTVYWYQQGPGQDPQFLISFYEKMQSDKGSIPDRFSAQQFSDYHSELNMSSLELGDSALYFCASSFFTRPGLAGNETQYFGPGTRLLVL.